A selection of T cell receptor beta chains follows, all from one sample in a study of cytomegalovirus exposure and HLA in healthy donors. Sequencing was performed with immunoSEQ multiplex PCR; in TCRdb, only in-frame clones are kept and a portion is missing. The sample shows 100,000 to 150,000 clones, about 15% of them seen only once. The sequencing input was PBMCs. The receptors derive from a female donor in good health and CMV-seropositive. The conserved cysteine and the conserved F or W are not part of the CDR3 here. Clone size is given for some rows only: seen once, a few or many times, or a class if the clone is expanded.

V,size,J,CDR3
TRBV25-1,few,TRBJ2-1,ASSTLQIPNNEQF
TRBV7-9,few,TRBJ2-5,ASSPGLAGSKTQY
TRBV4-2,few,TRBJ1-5,ASSPRGRGEPQH
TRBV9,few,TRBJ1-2,ASSTDRQGATYGYT
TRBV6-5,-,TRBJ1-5,ASSYGQGGQPQH
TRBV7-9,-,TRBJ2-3,ASSPISTDTQY
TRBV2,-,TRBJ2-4,AGGLAKNIQY
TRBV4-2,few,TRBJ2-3,ASSQDGLAGVGVSDTQY
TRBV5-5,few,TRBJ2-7,ASSSTGYEQY
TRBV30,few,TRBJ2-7,AWGAGVEQY
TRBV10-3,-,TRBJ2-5,AIRGRETQY
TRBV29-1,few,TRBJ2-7,SVAPTVGVYEQY
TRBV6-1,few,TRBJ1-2,ASSLRQGDYGYT
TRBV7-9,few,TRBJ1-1,ASSLEQGARWTEAF
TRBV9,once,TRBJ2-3,ASSVSGGGLATDTQY
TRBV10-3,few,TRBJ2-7,AIGTFSSYEQY
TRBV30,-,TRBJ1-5,ASTGQGDQPQH
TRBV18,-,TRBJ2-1,ASSPGQGRDNEQF
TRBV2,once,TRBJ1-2,ASSEAGANYGYT
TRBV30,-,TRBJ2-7,AWSPDPGFSRAYEQY
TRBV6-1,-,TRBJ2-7,ASSVHAPGQGGYEQY
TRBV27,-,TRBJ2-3,ASSFLGLAGASDTQY
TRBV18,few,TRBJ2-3,ASSPTTSTDTQY
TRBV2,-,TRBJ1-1,ASEVTGDTEAF
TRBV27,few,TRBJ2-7,ASSSYRGLAVQH
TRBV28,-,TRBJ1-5,ASSSPGGSNQPQH
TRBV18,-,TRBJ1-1,ASSPPTDTEAF
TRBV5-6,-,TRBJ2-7,ASSDGGPVEQY
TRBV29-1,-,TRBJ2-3,SVGGRNTDTQY
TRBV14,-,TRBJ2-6,ASSRGPGANVLT
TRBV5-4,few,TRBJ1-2,ASSLGNQGNYGYT
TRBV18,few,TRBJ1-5,ASPFEVPRNSNQPQH
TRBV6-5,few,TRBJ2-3,ASSTGRDTDTQY
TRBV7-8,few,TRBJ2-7,ASSPRVAVGGYEQY
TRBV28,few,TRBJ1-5,ASSGGSGGNQPQH
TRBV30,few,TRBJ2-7,AWTAGQLTYEQY
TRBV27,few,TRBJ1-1,ASSLSRAVEAF
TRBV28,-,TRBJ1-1,ASTLRGETEAF
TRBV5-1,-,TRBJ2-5,ASTRAGESQETQY
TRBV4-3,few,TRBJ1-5,ASSPDTDRLNQPQH
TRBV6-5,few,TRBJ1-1,ASTPQSGQRAF
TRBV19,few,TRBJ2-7,ASRGGMAGGTGEQY